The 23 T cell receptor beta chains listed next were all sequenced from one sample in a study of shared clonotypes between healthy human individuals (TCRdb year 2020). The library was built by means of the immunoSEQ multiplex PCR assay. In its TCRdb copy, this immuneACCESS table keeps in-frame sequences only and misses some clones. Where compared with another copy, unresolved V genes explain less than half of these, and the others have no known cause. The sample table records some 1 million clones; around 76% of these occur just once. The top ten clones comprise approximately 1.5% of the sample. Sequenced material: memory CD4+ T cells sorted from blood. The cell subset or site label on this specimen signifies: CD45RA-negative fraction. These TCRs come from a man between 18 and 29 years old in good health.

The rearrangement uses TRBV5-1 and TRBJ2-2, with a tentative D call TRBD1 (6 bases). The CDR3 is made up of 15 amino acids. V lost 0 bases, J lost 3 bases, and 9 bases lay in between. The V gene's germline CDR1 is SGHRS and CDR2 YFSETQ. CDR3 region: CASSLGDTHTGELFF. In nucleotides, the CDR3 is TGCGCCAGCAGCTTGGGGGACACACACACCGGGGAGCTGTTTTTT.

Here the CDR3 DNA reads TGTGCCATCAGTGCGGTTGGGCATGAGCAGTTCTTC. Translating it yields CAISAVGHEQFF. The chain links TRBV10-3 to TRBJ2-1; no clear D gene. V was cut by 4 bases and J by 8 bases, with 9 bases left in between. CDR3 length equals 12 residues. Per germline, CDR1 ENHRY and CDR2 SYGVKD.

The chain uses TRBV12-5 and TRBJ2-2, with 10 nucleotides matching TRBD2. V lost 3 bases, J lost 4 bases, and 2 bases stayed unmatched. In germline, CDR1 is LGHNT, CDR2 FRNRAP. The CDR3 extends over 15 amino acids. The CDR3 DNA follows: TGTGCTAGTGGTTTACTAGCGGGATTCACCGGGGAGCTGTTTTTT. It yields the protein CASGLLAGFTGELFF.

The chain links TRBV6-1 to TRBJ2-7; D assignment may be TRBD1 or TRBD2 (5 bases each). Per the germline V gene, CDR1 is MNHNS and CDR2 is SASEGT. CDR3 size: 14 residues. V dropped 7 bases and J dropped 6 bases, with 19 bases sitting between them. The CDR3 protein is CASTLGTPGGEQYF. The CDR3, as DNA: TGTGCCAGCACGCTCGGGACCCCTGGGGGCGAGCAGTACTTC.

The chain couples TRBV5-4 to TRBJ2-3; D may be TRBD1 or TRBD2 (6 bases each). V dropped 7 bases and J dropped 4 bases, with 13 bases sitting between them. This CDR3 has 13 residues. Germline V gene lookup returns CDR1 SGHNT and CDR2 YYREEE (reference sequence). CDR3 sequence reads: CASGGPGADTQYF. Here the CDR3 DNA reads TGTGCCAGCGGGGGCCCGGGGGCAGATACGCAGTATTTT.

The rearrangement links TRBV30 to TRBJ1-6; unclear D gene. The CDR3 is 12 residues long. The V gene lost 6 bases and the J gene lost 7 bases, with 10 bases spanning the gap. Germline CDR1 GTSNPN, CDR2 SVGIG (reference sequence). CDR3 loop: CACRPSNSPLHF. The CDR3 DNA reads TGTGCCTGCCGACCGTCGAATTCACCCCTCCACTTT.

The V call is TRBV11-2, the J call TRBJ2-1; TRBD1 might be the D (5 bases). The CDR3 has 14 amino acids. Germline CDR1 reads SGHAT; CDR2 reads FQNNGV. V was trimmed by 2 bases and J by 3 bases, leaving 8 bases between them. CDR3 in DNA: TGTGCCAGCAGCTTAAACGGACACTACAATGAGCAGTTCTTC. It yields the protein CASSLNGHYNEQFF.

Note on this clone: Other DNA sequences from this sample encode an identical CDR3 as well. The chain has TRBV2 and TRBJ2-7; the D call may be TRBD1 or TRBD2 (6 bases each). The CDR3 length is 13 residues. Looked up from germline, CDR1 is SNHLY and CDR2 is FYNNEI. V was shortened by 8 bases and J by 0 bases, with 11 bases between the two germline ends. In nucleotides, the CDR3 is TGTGCCAGCGGGGGGCCTTTCTCCTACGAGCAGTACTTC. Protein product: CASGGPFSYEQYF.

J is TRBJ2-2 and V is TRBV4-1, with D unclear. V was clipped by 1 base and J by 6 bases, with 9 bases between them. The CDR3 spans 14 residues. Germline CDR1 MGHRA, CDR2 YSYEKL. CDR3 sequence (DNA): TGCGCCAGCAGCCAAGTAGGGTCACCCGGGGAGCTGTTTTTT. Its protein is CASSQVGSPGELFF.

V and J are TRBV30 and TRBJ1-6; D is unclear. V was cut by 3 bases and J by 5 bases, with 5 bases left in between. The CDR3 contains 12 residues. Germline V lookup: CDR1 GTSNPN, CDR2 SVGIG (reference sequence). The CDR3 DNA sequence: TGTGCCTGGAGCAATGATAATTCACCCCTCCACTTT. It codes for CAWSNDNSPLHF. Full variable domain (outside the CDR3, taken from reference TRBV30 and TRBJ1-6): SQTIHQWPATLVQPVGSPLSLECTVEGTSNPNLYWYRQAAGRGLQLLFYSVGIGQISSEVPQNLSASRPQDRQFILSSKKLLLSDSGFYLCAWSNDNSPLHFGNGTRLTVT.

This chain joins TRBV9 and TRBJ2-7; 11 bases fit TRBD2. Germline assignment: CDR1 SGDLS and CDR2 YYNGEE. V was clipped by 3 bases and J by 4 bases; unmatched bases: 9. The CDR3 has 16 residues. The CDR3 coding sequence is TGTGCCAGCAGCGCAGGAACTAGCGGGAGTGGTTACGAGCAGTACTTC. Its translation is CASSAGTSGSGYEQYF.

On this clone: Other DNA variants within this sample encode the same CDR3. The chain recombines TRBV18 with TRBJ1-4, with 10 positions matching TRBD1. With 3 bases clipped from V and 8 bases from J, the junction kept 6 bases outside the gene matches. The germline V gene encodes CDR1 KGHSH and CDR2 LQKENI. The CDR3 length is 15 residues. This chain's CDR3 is CASSPPRTGGEKLFF. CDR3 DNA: TGTGCCAGCTCACCCCCCCGGACAGGGGGAGAAAAACTGTTTTTT.

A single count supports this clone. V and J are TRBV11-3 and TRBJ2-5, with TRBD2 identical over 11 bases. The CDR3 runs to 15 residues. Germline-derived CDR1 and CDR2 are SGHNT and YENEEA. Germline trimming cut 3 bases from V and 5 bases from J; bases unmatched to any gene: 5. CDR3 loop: CASSLTSGATETQYF. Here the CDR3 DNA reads TGTGCCAGCAGCTTGACTAGCGGGGCTACCGAGACCCAGTACTTC.

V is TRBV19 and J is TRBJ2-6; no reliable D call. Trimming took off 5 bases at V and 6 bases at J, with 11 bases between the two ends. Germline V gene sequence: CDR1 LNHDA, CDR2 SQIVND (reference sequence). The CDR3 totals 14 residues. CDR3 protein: CASSRLSEANVLTF. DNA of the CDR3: TGTGCCAGTAGTCGACTTAGTGAGGCCAACGTCCTGACTTTC.

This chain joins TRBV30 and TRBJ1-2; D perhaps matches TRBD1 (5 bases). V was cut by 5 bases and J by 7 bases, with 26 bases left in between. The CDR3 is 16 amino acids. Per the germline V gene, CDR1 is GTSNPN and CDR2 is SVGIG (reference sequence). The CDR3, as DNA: TGTGCCTGGGGCCAGTTGGGATCGGGGCCCGGGGGTGGCTACACCTTC. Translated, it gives CAWGQLGSGPGGGYTF.

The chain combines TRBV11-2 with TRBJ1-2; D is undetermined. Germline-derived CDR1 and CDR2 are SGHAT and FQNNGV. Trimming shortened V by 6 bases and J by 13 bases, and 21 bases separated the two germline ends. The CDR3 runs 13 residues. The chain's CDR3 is CASRRPGSEGGTF. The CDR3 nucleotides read TGTGCCAGCAGACGCCCCGGGAGTGAGGGCGGCACCTTC.

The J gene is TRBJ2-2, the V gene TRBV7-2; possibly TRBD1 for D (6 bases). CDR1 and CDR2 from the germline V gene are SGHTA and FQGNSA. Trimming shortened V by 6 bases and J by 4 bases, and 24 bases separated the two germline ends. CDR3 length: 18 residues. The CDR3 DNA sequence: TGTGCCAGCAGTACGGGTCCGGGACAACTTCTACTCACCGGGGAGCTGTTTTTT. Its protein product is CASSTGPGQLLLTGELFF.

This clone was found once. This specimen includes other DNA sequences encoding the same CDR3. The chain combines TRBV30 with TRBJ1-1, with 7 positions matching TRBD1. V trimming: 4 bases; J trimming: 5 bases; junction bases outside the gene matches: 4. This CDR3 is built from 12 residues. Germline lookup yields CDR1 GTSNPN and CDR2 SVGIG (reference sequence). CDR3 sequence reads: CAWTGGGTEAFF. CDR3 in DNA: TGTGCCTGGACAGGGGGAGGAACTGAAGCTTTCTTT.

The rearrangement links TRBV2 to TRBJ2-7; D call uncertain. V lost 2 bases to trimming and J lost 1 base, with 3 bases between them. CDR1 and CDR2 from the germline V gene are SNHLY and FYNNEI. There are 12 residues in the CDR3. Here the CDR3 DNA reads TGTGCCAGCAGTGAACGGTCCTACGAGCAGTACTTC. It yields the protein CASSERSYEQYF.

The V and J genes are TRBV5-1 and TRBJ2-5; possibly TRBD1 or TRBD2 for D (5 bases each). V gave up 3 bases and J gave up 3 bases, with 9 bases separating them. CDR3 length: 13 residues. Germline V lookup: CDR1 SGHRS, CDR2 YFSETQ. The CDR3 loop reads CASSWRGEETQYF. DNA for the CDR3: TGCGCCAGCAGCTGGAGAGGGGAAGAGACCCAGTACTTC.

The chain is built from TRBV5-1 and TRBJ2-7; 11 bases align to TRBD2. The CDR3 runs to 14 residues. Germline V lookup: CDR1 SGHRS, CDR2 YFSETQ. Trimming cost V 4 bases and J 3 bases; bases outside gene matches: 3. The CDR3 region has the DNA TGCGCCAGCAGCCAGGGACTAGCGGTCTACGAGCAGTACTTC. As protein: CASSQGLAVYEQYF. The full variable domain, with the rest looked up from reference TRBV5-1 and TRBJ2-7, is KAGVTQTPRYLIKTRGQQVTLSCSPISGHRSVSWYQQTPGQGLQFLFEYFSETQRNKGNFPGRFSGRQFSNSRSEMNVSTLELGDSALYLCASSQGLAVYEQYFGPGTRLTVT.

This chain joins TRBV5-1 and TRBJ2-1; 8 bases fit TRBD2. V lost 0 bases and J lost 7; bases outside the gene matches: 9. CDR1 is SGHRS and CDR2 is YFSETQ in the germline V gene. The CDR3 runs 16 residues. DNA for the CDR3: TGCGCCAGCAGCTTGGGAGGGACTAGTTCTACAAATGAGCAGTTCTTC. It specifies CASSLGGTSSTNEQFF.

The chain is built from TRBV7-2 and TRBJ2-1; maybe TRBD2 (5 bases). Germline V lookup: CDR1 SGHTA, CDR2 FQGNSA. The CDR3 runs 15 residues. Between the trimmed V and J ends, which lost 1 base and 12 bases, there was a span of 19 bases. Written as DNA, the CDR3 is TGTGCCAGCAGCTTAGAATTTGCTTCGGGATTCGGGCAGTTCTTC. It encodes CASSLEFASGFGQFF. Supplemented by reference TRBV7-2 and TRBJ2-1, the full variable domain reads GAGVSQSPSNKVTEKGKDVELRCDPISGHTALYWYRQSLGQGLEFLIYFQGNSAPDKSGLPSDRFSAERTGGSVSTLTIQRTQQEDSAVYLCASSLEFASGFGQFFGPGTRLTVL.